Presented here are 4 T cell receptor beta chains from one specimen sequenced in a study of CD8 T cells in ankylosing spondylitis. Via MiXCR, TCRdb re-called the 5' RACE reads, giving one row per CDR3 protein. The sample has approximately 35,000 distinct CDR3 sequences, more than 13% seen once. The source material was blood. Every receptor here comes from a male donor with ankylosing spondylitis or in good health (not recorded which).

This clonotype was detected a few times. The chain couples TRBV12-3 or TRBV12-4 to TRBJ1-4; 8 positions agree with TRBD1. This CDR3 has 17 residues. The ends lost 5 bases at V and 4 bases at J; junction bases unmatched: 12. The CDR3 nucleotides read TGTGCCAGCAGTGCTCGACAGGGGTCCCCCCTTAATGAAAAACTGTTTTTT. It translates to CASSARQGSPLNEKLFF.

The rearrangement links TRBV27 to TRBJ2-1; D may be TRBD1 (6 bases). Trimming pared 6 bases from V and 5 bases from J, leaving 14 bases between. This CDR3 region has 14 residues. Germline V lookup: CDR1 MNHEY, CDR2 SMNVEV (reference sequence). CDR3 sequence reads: CASSQGSGNNEQFF. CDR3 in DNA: TGTGCCAGCAGCCAGGGGTCCGGGAACAATGAGCAGTTCTTC.

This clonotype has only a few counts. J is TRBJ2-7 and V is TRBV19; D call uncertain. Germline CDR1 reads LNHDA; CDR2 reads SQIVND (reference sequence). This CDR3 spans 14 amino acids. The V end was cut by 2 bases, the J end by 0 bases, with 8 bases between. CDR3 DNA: TGTGCCAGTAGTATACTCGGCACCTCCTACGAGCAGTACTTC. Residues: CASSILGTSYEQYF.

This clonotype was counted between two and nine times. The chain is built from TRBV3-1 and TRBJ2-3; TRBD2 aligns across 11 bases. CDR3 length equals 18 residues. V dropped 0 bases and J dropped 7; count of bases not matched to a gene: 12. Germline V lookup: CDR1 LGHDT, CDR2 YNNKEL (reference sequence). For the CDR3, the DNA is TGTGCCAGCAGCCAAGATGTAGGGGGACTAGCGGAGCAAAATACGCAGTATTTT. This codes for CASSQDVGGLAEQNTQYF.